Below are 32 T cell receptor beta chains sequenced from a single sample in a study of cytomegalovirus exposure and HLA in healthy donors. Amplification used 60 Vbeta primers and 13 Jbeta primers. Assay used: immunoSEQ multiplex PCR; TCRdb lists only in-frame clones, some missing. The table for this sample gives about 130,000 clones. The sample was PBMCs. The source of these receptors is a man between 35 and 55 years old in good health and CMV-seronegative.

CDR3 protein: CASSSPGQHYEQYF. The CDR3 bases are TGTGCCAGCAGCTCCCCGGGACAGCACTACGAGCAGTACTTC. The chain recombines TRBV11-2 with TRBJ2-7; 7 bases agree with TRBD1. CDR1 and CDR2 from the germline V gene are SGHAT and FQNNGV. V lost 4 bases to trimming and J lost 3 bases; unmatched junction nucleotides: 6. The CDR3 runs to 14 residues.

This chain joins TRBV6-6 and TRBJ1-1; a possible D gene is TRBD1 (5 bases). V was shortened by 5 bases and J by 2 bases, with 15 bases between the two germline ends. Per germline, CDR1 MNHNY and CDR2 SVGAGI (reference sequence). The CDR3 totals 15 residues. CDR3 sequence (DNA): TGTGCCAGCAGTCTTCGCGCGACAGAAAACACTGAAGCTTTCTTT. It yields the protein CASSLRATENTEAFF.

The J gene is TRBJ1-5, the V gene TRBV27; D is perhaps TRBD1 (6 bases). This CDR3 spans 15 amino acids. From germline, CDR1 is MNHEY and CDR2 SMNVEV (reference sequence). The V end was cut by 6 bases, the J end by 2 bases, with 14 bases between. CDR3 DNA: TGTGCCAGCAGGTCTCAGGGGTTGGGCAATCAGCCCCAGCATTTT. It encodes CASRSQGLGNQPQHF.

The genes are TRBV29-1 and TRBJ1-2; no definite D call. Germline V gives CDR1 SQVTM, CDR2 ANQGSEA. This CDR3 spans 14 amino acids. The V and J ends lost 0 bases and 6 bases respectively, with 14 bases between them. The CDR3 region has the DNA TGCAGCGTTGAAGATCTCGGGGTAACTAATGGCTACACCTTC. Protein sequence: CSVEDLGVTNGYTF.

The chain uses TRBV7-9 and TRBJ2-1, with 11 nucleotides matching TRBD2. Trimming took 10 bases from V and 6 from J; bases not matched to a gene: 2. CDR1 is SEHNR and CDR2 is FQNEAQ in the germline V gene (reference sequence). This CDR3 region has 12 residues. CDR3 region: CAIAGGANEQFF. CDR3 bases: TGTGCCATAGCGGGAGGGGCCAATGAGCAGTTCTTC.

The rearrangement joins TRBV4-1 to TRBJ2-7; D possibly corresponds to TRBD2 (6 bases). The CDR3 length is 15 residues. Deletions cut 3 bases from V and 2 bases from J, with 14 bases between. Germline assignment: CDR1 MGHRA and CDR2 YSYEKL. The CDR3 protein is CASSHPGLSTYEQYF. The CDR3 nucleotides read TGCGCCAGCAGCCACCCGGGACTCTCTACCTACGAGCAGTACTTC.

The chain combines TRBV6-5 with TRBJ1-1; TRBD1 might be the D (5 bases). Trimming left V 5 bases short and J 8 bases short, with 9 bases between. The CDR3 is 11 amino acids. Germline CDR1 reads MNHEY; CDR2 reads SVGAGI. CDR3 bases: TGTGCCAGCAGTCAGCGACAGGAAGCTTTCTTT. Translated, it gives CASSQRQEAFF.

The chain uses TRBV10-3 and TRBJ1-5; 11 positions agree with TRBD1. Trimming removed 10 bases from V and 7 bases from J; junction bases left unmatched: 18. There are 17 residues in the CDR3. CDR1 is ENHRY and CDR2 is SYGVKD in the germline V gene. CDR3 sequence: CATAPSTGQGEGQPQHF. The CDR3 DNA reads as TGTGCCACCGCACCCAGCACGGGACAGGGGGAAGGCCAGCCCCAGCATTTT.

The J gene is TRBJ1-1, the V gene TRBV5-4; 7 bases map to TRBD1. CDR3 length: 12 residues. V lost 5 bases, J lost 7 bases, and 5 bases stayed unmatched. Germline V gene sequence: CDR1 SGHNT, CDR2 YYREEE (reference sequence). The CDR3 spells CASSRDRVEAFF. The CDR3 coding sequence is TGTGCCAGCAGTCGTGACAGGGTTGAAGCTTTCTTT.

V and J are TRBV4-1 and TRBJ2-7, with 7 bases fitting TRBD1. Germline trimming cut 4 bases from V and 4 bases from J; bases unmatched to any gene: 7. The CDR3 extends over 14 amino acids. Looked up from germline, CDR1 is MGHRA and CDR2 is YSYEKL. CDR3: CASSRGQATYEQYF. CDR3 coding DNA: TGCGCCAGCAGCCGAGGACAGGCAACGTACGAGCAGTACTTC.

The chain carries TRBV5-1 and TRBJ2-5; D not resolved. Germline V gene data show CDR1 as SGHRS and CDR2 as YFSETQ. Trimming removed 2 bases from V and 2 bases from J, with 13 bases in between. This CDR3 region has 15 residues. CDR3 DNA: TGCGCCAGCAGCTTCTTTCCAGGCCCGCAAGAGACCCAGTACTTC. This encodes CASSFFPGPQETQYF. The full variable domain, rest sourced from reference TRBV5-1 and TRBJ2-5, is KAGVTQTPRYLIKTRGQQVTLSCSPISGHRSVSWYQQTPGQGLQFLFEYFSETQRNKGNFPGRFSGRQFSNSRSEMNVSTLELGDSALYLCASSFFPGPQETQYFGPGTRLLVL.

The CDR3 nucleotides read TGTGCCAGCAGTACCTCCCGGACAGGGGTCTACGAGCAGTACTTC. Translating gives CASSTSRTGVYEQYF. The rearrangement uses TRBV6-5 and TRBJ2-7, with 9 bases matching TRBD1. Germline CDR1 MNHEY, CDR2 SVGAGI. The CDR3 spans 15 residues. V shed 5 bases, J shed 3 bases, and the junction held 8 bases outside the gene matches.

The chain is built from TRBV5-6 and TRBJ2-1; TRBD1 matches 10 bases. The J segment lost 6 bases and the V segment lost 4 bases, leaving 4 bases of the junction unmatched. The CDR3 consists of 14 residues. Germline CDR1 reads SGHDT; CDR2 reads YYEEEE. The CDR3 reads CASSVGTGVNEQFF. CDR3 nucleotide sequence: TGTGCCAGCAGCGTGGGGACAGGGGTCAATGAGCAGTTCTTC.

V is TRBV25-1 and J is TRBJ2-1, with D unresolved. Per germline, CDR1 MGHDK and CDR2 SYGVNS. Trimming removed 3 bases from V and 5 bases from J, with 17 bases in between. CDR3 length: 16 amino acids. The CDR3 DNA reads as TGTGCCAGCAGTGAGAGAGGTGCGACGGGTCACAATGAGCAGTTCTTC. This encodes CASSERGATGHNEQFF.

This rearrangement joins TRBV30 to TRBJ1-5; perhaps TRBD1 as D (5 bases). CDR3 size: 18 residues. The germline V gene encodes CDR1 GTSNPN and CDR2 SVGIG (reference sequence). Trimming cost V 1 base and J 6 bases, with 25 bases left between them. This chain's CDR3 is CAWSGISPGQGPGQPQHF. CDR3 coding DNA: TGTGCCTGGAGTGGCATTTCCCCCGGCCAGGGTCCCGGTCAGCCCCAGCATTTT.

The V gene is TRBV4-3, the J gene TRBJ2-1, with 7 bases identical to TRBD2. From germline, CDR1 is LGHNA and CDR2 YSLEER. The CDR3 is 17 residues long. V dropped 4 bases and J dropped 8; count of bases not matched to a gene: 17. In nucleotides, the CDR3 is TGCGCCAGCAGCCTTTCCGCGGGAGTCCAGGTCGTGGATGAGCAGTTCTTC. It translates to CASSLSAGVQVVDEQFF.

The chain combines TRBV4-1 with TRBJ2-7, with 7 bases identical to TRBD2. The CDR3 covers 14 residues. After removal of 1 base from V and 6 bases from J, the junction contained 6 bases not matched to a gene. Germline CDR1 reads MGHRA; CDR2 reads YSYEKL. CDR3 in amino acids: CASSQGLASVEQYF. The CDR3 coding sequence is TGCGCCAGCAGCCAAGGACTAGCTTCGGTCGAGCAGTACTTC.

V and J are TRBV25-1 and TRBJ2-7, with D perhaps matching TRBD1 (6 bases). The germline V gene encodes CDR1 MGHDK and CDR2 SYGVNS. V was shortened by 1 base and J by 3 bases, with 7 bases between the two germline ends. The CDR3 runs to 13 residues. The CDR3 loop is CASSESDSYEQYF. The CDR3 nucleotides read TGTGCCAGCAGTGAATCGGACAGCTACGAGCAGTACTTC.

The rearrangement uses TRBV4-1 and TRBJ2-7; 10 nucleotides line up with TRBD1. This CDR3 has 15 residues. CDR1 is MGHRA and CDR2 is YSYEKL in the germline V gene. V was clipped by 5 bases and J by 3 bases; unmatched bases: 7. CDR3 bases: TGCGCCAGCAGCGACCGGGACAGGGGATTCTACGAGCAGTACTTC. Amino acid sequence: CASSDRDRGFYEQYF.

The chain carries TRBV19 and TRBJ1-5; D unresolved. The CDR3 is made up of 17 amino acids. In germline, CDR1 is LNHDA, CDR2 SQIVND (reference sequence). V dropped 6 bases and J dropped 4 bases, with 22 bases sitting between them. CDR3 nucleotides: TGTGCCAGTAGCCCAACCCGGGTACCAGAGCGTAATCAGCCCCAGCATTTT. Protein product: CASSPTRVPERNQPQHF.

CDR3 sequence: CASSLGEANTEAFF. CDR3 sequence (DNA): TGTGCCAGCAGCTTAGGGGAGGCGAACACTGAAGCTTTCTTT. The chain employs TRBV7-9 and TRBJ1-1; D unclear. Germline loops: CDR1 SEHNR, CDR2 FQNEAQ (reference sequence). Trimming stripped 1 base from V and 1 base from J, with 7 bases between. The CDR3 consists of 14 residues.

CDR3 in amino acids: CASSPWQNYGYTF. The CDR3 bases are TGTGCCAGCAGCCCCTGGCAGAACTATGGCTACACCTTC. The chain couples TRBV7-6 to TRBJ1-2; D uncertain. Germline lookup yields CDR1 SGHVS and CDR2 FNYEAQ. The ends were cut back, 5 bases at V and 2 bases at J, with 9 bases in the middle. The CDR3 is made up of 13 amino acids.

V gene TRBV10-3 combines with J gene TRBJ2-5, with a weak D call TRBD2 (5 bases). Per germline, CDR1 ENHRY and CDR2 SYGVKD. This CDR3 region has 11 residues. With 4 bases removed from V and 7 bases from J, the gap between germline ends came to 7 bases. CDR3 sequence: CAISAEGTQYF. As DNA, the CDR3 is TGTGCCATCAGTGCTGAGGGGACCCAGTACTTC.

For the CDR3, the DNA is TGTGCCAGCAGCAATGGGAGGGGGAATTTCTGGGGGGCCGGCGATCAGCCCCAGCATTTT. Translated: CASSNGRGNFWGAGDQPQHF. This chain links TRBV21-1 with TRBJ1-5. TRBV21-1 is a pseudogene. The CDR3 loop spans 20 amino acids.

The J gene is TRBJ2-3, the V gene TRBV15, with 12 positions matching TRBD2. V gave up 0 bases and J gave up 6 bases; unmatched junction bases: 10. CDR1 is LNHNV, CDR2 YYDKDF, per germline (reference sequence). This CDR3 region has 18 residues. The CDR3 DNA reads TGTGCCACCAGCAGAGATAGGGCTAGCGGGAGGGCCAGGGATACGCAGTATTTT. This codes for CATSRDRASGRARDTQYF.

J is TRBJ1-5 and V is TRBV2; TRBD1 matches 8 bases. The J segment lost 7 bases and the V segment lost 6 bases, leaving 5 bases of the junction unmatched. This CDR3 spans 13 amino acids. The germline V gene has CDR1 SNHLY and CDR2 FYNNEI. The CDR3 loop reads CASRTGESQPQHF. The DNA of the CDR3 is TGTGCCAGCAGGACAGGGGAGTCCCAGCCCCAGCATTTT.

The rearrangement joins TRBV29-1 to TRBJ2-7; TRBD1 matches at 10 bases. The CDR3 is made up of 16 amino acids. Germline V CDR1 and CDR2: SQVTM, ANQGSEA. V trimming: 0 bases; J trimming: 2 bases; junction bases outside the gene matches: 7. The CDR3 region has the DNA TGCAGCGTTGAAGATCAGGACAGGGGGACAGCCTACGAGCAGTACTTC. Encoded protein: CSVEDQDRGTAYEQYF.

The genes are TRBV29-1 and TRBJ2-1; a possible D gene is TRBD1 (5 bases). The germline V gene has CDR1 SQVTM and CDR2 ANQGSEA. This CDR3 comprises 14 residues. V gave up 6 bases and J gave up 4 bases, with 16 bases separating them. The CDR3: CSVILPQGYNEQFF. CDR3 coding DNA: TGCAGCGTCATCCTGCCCCAGGGTTACAATGAGCAGTTCTTC.

This rearrangement joins TRBV5-6 to TRBJ2-7, with 7 bases identical to TRBD2. The germline gives CDR1 SGHDT, CDR2 YYEEEE. CDR3 length: 13 amino acids. Losses at the gene ends were 2 bases for V and 3 bases for J; bases not matched to a gene: 2. Here the CDR3 DNA reads TGTGCCAGCAGCTTACCTAGCGGCTACGAGCAGTACTTC. Amino acids: CASSLPSGYEQYF.

The gene calls are TRBV19 and TRBJ1-1, with D possibly TRBD1 on 6 matching bases. Per germline, CDR1 LNHDA and CDR2 SQIVND (reference sequence). This CDR3 spans 15 amino acids. The germline V and J ends were trimmed by 0 bases and 1 base, with 9 bases remaining between them. The CDR3 is CASSIEGQKNTEAFF. DNA for the CDR3: TGTGCCAGTAGTATAGAGGGACAAAAGAACACTGAAGCTTTCTTT.

This chain connects TRBV7-9 to TRBJ2-5; TRBD1 agrees at 7 bases. The J call may be incorrect, as the DNA end agrees better with TRBJ2-7. Germline V gene lookup returns CDR1 SEHNR and CDR2 FQNEAQ (reference sequence). The CDR3 sequence is 15 residues long. CDR3 loop: CASSSDRVGAYEQYF. CDR3 nucleotides: TGTGCCAGCAGCTCAGACAGGGTAGGGGCCTACGAGCAGTACTTC.

The CDR3 region is CAIRGSGGEQYF. The CDR3 DNA follows: TGTGCCATCAGGGGCTCCGGGGGGGAGCAGTACTTC. This chain links TRBV10-3 with TRBJ2-7; 7 bases fit TRBD2. Looked up from germline, CDR1 is ENHRY and CDR2 is SYGVKD. V dropped 6 bases and J dropped 7; count of bases not matched to a gene: 6. This CDR3 has 12 amino acids.